This T cell receptor beta chain was documented in a study of blood T cells in healthy people across ages. Study-wide findings and caveats: Changes seen in expanded clonotypes were possibly confounded by donor CMV status left unknown. PBMCs were not sorted, which prevented a conclusive comparison of naive versus antigen-experienced cells. The diversity estimates, figures obtained from one million T cells, were considered underestimates.

Extraction of total RNA produced a minimum of 5.5 micrograms from each sample. As to this clonotype: Its antigen is undetermined.

The use of a sample-barcoded 5' primer and a J-beta primer mix characterized a second PCR of roughly 7 to 12 cycles. In TCRdb, the 5' RACE reads were re-called with MiXCR into one record per CDR3 protein. The table lists over 1,500,000 distinct CDR3 sequences, about two fifths of them singletons. This CDR3 has 15 amino acids. CDR1 is SGHRS and CDR2 is YFSETQ in the germline V gene. V dropped 5 bases and J dropped 6 bases, with 18 bases sitting between them. V usage is TRBV5-1 and J usage is TRBJ1-5, with a possible D match to TRBD1 (6 bases). Sequencing was performed on blood. This sequence originates from a human donor in good health. The CDR3 DNA sequence: TGCGCCAGCAGTACGGGGGGGGCTGCAGGTCAGCCCCAGCATTTT. Encoded protein: CASSTGGAAGQPQHF.